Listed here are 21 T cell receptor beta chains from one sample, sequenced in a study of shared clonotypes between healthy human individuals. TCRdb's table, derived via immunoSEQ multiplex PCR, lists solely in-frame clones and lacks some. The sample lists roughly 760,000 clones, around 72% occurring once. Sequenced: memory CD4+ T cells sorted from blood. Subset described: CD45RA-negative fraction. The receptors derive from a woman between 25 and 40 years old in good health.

This CDR3 is CAISEIQGTNEKLFF. Here the CDR3 DNA reads TGTGCCATCAGTGAGATACAGGGGACTAATGAAAAACTGTTTTTT. This chain connects TRBV10-3 to TRBJ1-4; 7 bases are shared with TRBD1. There are 15 residues in the CDR3. V lost 2 bases to trimming and J lost 2 bases; unmatched junction nucleotides: 2. Germline values: CDR1 ENHRY, CDR2 SYGVKD.

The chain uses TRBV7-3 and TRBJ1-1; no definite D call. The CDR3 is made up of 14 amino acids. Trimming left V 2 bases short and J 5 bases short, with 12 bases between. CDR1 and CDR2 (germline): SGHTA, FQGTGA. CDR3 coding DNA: TGTGCCAGCAGCTTATCGCCCAGAATTACTGAAGCTTTCTTT. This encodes CASSLSPRITEAFF.

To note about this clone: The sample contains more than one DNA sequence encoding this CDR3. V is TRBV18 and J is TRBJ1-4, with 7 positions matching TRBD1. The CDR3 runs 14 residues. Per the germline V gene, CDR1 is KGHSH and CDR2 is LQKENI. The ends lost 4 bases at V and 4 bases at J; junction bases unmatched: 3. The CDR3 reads CASSRGQLNEKLFF. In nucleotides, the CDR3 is TGTGCCAGCTCACGGGGACAGCTTAATGAAAAACTGTTTTTT.

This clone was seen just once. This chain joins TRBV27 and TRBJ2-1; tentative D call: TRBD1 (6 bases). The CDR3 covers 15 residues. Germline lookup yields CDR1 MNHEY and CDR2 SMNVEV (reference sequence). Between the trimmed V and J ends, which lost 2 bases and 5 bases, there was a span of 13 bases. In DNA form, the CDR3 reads TGTGCCAGCAGTTTACAGGGGCAAGCTAACAATGAGCAGTTCTTC. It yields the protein CASSLQGQANNEQFF.

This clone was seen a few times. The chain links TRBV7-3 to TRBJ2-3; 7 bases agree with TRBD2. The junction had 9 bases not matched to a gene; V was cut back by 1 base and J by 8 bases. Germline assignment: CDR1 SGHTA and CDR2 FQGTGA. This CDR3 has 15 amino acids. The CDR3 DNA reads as TGTGCCAGCAGCTTAAAAGCGGGGACCTCCAGTACGCAGTATTTT. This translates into CASSLKAGTSSTQYF.

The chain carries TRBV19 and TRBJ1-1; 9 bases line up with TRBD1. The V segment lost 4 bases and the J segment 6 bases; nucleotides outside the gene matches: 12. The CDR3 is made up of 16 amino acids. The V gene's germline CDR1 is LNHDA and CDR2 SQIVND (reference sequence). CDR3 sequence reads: CASSTWMTGGTAEAFF. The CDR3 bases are TGTGCCAGTAGTACCTGGATGACAGGGGGGACCGCTGAAGCTTTCTTT.

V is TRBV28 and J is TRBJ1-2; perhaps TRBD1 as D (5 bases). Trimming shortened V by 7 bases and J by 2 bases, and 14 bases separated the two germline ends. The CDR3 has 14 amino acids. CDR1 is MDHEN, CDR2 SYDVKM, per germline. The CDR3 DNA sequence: TGTGCCAGCACGTTGACAGTAACCAACTATGGCTACACCTTC. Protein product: CASTLTVTNYGYTF.

The CDR3 sequence: CASSLSRDLLQELFF. DNA for the CDR3: TGTGCCAGCAGTTTATCGAGAGATTTGCTGCAGGAGCTGTTTTTT. The chain combines TRBV27 with TRBJ2-2; no clear D gene. The germline gives CDR1 MNHEY, CDR2 SMNVEV (reference sequence). There are 15 residues in the CDR3. V lost 0 bases and J lost 10, with 15 bases in between.

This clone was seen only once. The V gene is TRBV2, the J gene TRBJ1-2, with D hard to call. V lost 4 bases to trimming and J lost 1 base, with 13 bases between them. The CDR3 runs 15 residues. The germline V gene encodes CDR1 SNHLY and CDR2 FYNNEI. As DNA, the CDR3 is TGTGCCAGCAGTGGTCGAGGGTGGGATAACTATGGCTACACCTTC. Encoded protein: CASSGRGWDNYGYTF.

In nucleotides, the CDR3 is TGTGCCAGTAGTAGAAAGACAGGGAACACCGGGGAGCTGTTTTTT. It codes for CASSRKTGNTGELFF. The J gene is TRBJ2-2, the V gene TRBV19; possible D gene TRBD1, 6 bases. Germline V gives CDR1 LNHDA, CDR2 SQIVND (reference sequence). This CDR3 is built from 15 residues. The ends were cut back, 4 bases at V and 1 base at J, with 10 bases in the middle. Combining the CDR3 with reference TRBV19 and TRBJ2-2 gives the whole variable domain DGGITQSPKYLFRKEGQNVTLSCEQNLNHDAMYWYRQDPGQGLRLIYYSQIVNDFQKGDIAEGYSVSREKKESFPLTVTSAQKNPTAFYLCASSRKTGNTGELFFGEGSRLTVL.

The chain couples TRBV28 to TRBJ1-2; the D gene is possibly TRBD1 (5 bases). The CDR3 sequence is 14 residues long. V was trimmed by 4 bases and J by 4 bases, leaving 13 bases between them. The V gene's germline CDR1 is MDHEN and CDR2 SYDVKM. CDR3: CASSSSGWGYGYTF. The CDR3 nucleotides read TGTGCCAGCAGTTCCTCAGGGTGGGGCTATGGCTACACCTTC.

The CDR3 region is CASSPRPTQGARTEAFF. The CDR3 nucleotides are TGCGCCAGCAGTCCTAGACCAACTCAGGGGGCGCGGACTGAAGCTTTCTTT. The chain recombines TRBV5-1 with TRBJ1-1; 8 nucleotides match TRBD1. The CDR3 totals 17 residues. Trimming at V came to 5 bases and at J to 5 bases, leaving 17 bases not matched to a gene. Germline V gene data show CDR1 as SGHRS and CDR2 as YFSETQ.

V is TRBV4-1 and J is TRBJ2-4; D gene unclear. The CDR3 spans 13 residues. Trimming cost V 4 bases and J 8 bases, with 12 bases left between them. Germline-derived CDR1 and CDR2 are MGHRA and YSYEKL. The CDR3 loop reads CASSRFPVDIQYF. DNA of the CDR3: TGCGCCAGCAGCCGCTTTCCGGTAGACATTCAGTACTTC.

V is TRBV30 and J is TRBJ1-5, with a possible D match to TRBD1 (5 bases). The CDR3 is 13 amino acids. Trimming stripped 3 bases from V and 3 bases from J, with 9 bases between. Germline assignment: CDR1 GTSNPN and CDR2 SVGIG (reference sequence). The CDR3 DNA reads TGTGCCTGGAGACAGGATTTCAATCAGCCCCAGCATTTT. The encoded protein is CAWRQDFNQPQHF.

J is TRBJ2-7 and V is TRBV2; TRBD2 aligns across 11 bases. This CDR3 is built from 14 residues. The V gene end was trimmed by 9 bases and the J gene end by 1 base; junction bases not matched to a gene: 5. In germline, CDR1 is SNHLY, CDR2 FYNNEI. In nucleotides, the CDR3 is TGTGCCAGATCAGGGACTAGCGGATCCTACGAGCAGTACTTC. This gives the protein CARSGTSGSYEQYF.

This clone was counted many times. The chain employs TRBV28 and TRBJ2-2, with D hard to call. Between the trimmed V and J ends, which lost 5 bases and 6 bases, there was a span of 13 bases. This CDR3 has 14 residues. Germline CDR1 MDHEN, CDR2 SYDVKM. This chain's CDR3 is CASSLPLVPGELFF. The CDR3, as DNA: TGTGCCAGCAGTCTCCCCCTAGTACCCGGGGAGCTGTTTTTT. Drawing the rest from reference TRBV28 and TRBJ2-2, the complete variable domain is DVKVTQSSRYLVKRTGEKVFLECVQDMDHENMFWYRQDPGLGLRLIYFSYDVKMKEKGDIPEGYSVSREKKERFSLILESASTNQTSMYLCASSLPLVPGELFFGEGSRLTVL.

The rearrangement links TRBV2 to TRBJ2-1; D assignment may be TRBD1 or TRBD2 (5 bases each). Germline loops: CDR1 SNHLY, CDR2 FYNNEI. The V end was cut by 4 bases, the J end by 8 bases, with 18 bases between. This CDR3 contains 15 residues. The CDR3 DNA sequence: TGTGCCAGCAGTGGGGCTGAGTTGAGGGGACATGAGCAGTTCTTC. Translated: CASSGAELRGHEQFF.

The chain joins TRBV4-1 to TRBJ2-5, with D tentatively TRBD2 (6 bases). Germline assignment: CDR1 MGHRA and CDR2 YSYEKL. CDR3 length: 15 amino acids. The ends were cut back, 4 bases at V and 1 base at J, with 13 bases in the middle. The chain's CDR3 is CASSPHGTSQETQYF. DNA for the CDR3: TGCGCCAGCAGCCCGCACGGGACTTCCCAAGAGACCCAGTACTTC.

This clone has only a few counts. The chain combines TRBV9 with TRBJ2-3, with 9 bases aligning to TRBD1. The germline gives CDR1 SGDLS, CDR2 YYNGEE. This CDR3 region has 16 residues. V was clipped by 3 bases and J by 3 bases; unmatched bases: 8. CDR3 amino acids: CASSASDRGETDTQYF. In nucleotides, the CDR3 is TGTGCCAGCAGCGCCTCCGACAGGGGGGAGACAGATACGCAGTATTTT.

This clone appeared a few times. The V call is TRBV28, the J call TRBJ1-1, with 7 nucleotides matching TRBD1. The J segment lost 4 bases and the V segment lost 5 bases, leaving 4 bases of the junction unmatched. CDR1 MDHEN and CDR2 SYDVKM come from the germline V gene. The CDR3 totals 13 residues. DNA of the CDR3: TGTGCCAGCAGTCTACAGGGGTCCACTGAAGCTTTCTTT. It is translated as CASSLQGSTEAFF.

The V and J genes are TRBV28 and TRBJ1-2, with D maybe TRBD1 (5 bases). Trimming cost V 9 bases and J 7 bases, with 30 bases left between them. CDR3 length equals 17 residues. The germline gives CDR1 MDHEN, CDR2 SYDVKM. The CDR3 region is CASSSGGGEGKIGGYTF. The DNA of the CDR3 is TGTGCCAGTTCTTCCGGTGGGGGGGAGGGAAAGATCGGTGGCTACACCTTC.